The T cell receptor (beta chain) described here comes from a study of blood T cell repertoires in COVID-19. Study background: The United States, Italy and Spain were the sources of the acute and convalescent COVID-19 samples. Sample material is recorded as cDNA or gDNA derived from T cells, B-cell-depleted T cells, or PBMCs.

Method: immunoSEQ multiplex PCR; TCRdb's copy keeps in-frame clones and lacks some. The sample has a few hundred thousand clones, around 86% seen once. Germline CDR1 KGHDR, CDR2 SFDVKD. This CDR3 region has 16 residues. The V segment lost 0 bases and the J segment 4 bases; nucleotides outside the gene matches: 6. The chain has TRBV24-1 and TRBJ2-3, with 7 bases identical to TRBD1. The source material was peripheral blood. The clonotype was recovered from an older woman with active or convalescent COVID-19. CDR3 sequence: CATSDLRQGFADTQYF. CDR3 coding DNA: TGTGCCACCAGTGATTTGAGACAGGGCTTTGCAGATACGCAGTATTTT.